Presented here are 3 T cell receptor beta chains from one specimen sequenced in a study of blood T cell repertoires in COVID-19 (dated by TCRdb to between 2020 and 2021). Libraries were constructed by the immunoSEQ multiplex PCR assay. This immuneACCESS table, as held by TCRdb, lists in-frame sequences with V and J called but not all clones. Of the missing ones, under half trace to an unresolved V gene in checked studies; the others have no known cause. Within this sample are 150,000 to 200,000 clones, with 88% of them counted one time only. The ten largest account for about 4.4% of the sample. Sequencing was carried out using peripheral blood. These receptors were taken from a human donor in a cohort sampled during active COVID-19.

The chain joins TRBV6-6 to TRBJ2-7; perhaps TRBD1 as D (6 bases). Per germline, CDR1 MNHNY and CDR2 SVGAGI (reference sequence). V was shortened by 4 bases and J by 6 bases, with 19 bases between the two germline ends. The CDR3 consists of 15 residues. The CDR3 here is CASSWQGLQDTEQYF. The CDR3 DNA is TGTGCCAGCAGTTGGCAGGGGCTGCAAGACACCGAGCAGTACTTC.

In this sample, this clone turned up a few times. V is TRBV19 and J is TRBJ1-6, with D maybe TRBD1 (6 bases). CDR1 LNHDA and CDR2 SQIVND come from the germline V gene (reference sequence). The CDR3 totals 14 residues. V was shortened by 3 bases and J by 7 bases, with 10 bases between the two germline ends. DNA for the CDR3: TGTGCCAGTAGTATCGCGGGGGCCAATTCACCCCTCCACTTT. It is translated as CASSIAGANSPLHF.

The J gene is TRBJ2-7, the V gene TRBV9; 7 bases agree with TRBD1. Trimming removed 0 bases from V and 0 bases from J; junction bases left unmatched: 12. This CDR3 is built from 18 residues. In germline, CDR1 is SGDLS, CDR2 YYNGEE. This chain's CDR3 is CASSVAPGIGGSSYEQYF. The DNA of the CDR3 is TGTGCCAGCAGCGTAGCCCCGGGTATAGGGGGCAGCTCCTACGAGCAGTACTTC.